A selection of T cell receptor beta chains follows, all from one sample in a study of shared clonotypes between healthy human individuals. This table comes from immunoSEQ multiplex PCR, and its TCRdb copy is limited to in-frame clones, with some not included. Of about 600,000 clones in the sample, almost 97% are singletons; the top ten hold approximately 0.057%. Source material: naive CD4+ T cells sorted from blood. The source of these receptors is a woman aged 30 to 39 in good health. CDR3s include the opening cysteine and the closing phenylalanine or tryptophan. A D gene is named only where the DNA matches it firmly. Only some rows state a clone size, as once, few, many or a class for expanded clones.

CASSLGVGIGELFF	TGTGCCAGCAGCCTAGGGGTAGGGATCGGGGAGCTGTTTTTT	TRBV7-9	NA	TRBJ2-2	once
CASSPGTGSLNTEAFF	TGCGCCAGCAGTCCCGGGACAGGCTCGCTGAACACTGAAGCTTTCTTT	TRBV5-1	TRBD1	TRBJ1-1	NA
CATSSPGAMRETQYF	TGCGCCACCTCTTCCCCCGGGGCTATGAGAGAGACCCAGTACTTC	TRBV23-1	NA	TRBJ2-5	NA
CASSYSEVFNSPLHF	TGTGCCAGCAGTTACTCGGAAGTCTTCAATTCACCCCTCCACTTT	TRBV6-5	NA	TRBJ1-6	NA
CASSLGGLNTDTQYF	TGCGCCAGCAGCTTGGGGGGGTTAAACACAGATACGCAGTATTTT	TRBV5-1	NA	TRBJ2-3	once
CASEHRVTGELFF	TGTGCCAGTGAGCACAGGGTGACCGGGGAGCTGTTTTTT	TRBV19	NA	TRBJ2-2	NA
CASSGLAGRARYEQYF	TGCGCCAGCAGTGGACTAGCGGGAAGAGCCCGGTACGAGCAGTACTTC	TRBV10-1	TRBD2	TRBJ2-7	NA
CASSVGDRTQAETQYF	TGTGCCAGCAGCGTAGGGGACCGGACACAAGCGGAGACCCAGTACTTC	TRBV9	NA	TRBJ2-5	NA
CASSLDRKLFF	TGTGCCAGCAGCTTGGACCGGAAACTGTTTTTT	TRBV7-9	NA	TRBJ1-4	NA
CASSLIPDVGKAKNIQYF	TGCGCCAGCAGCTTGATCCCAGATGTGGGCAAAGCCAAAAACATTCAGTACTTC	TRBV5-1	NA	TRBJ2-4	NA
CASSQAGTQGMTEAFF	TGTGCCAGCAGCCAAGCCGGGACACAGGGTATGACTGAAGCTTTCTTT	TRBV4-2	NA	TRBJ1-1	NA
CATSDSWGGQTNTGELFF	TGTGCCACCAGTGACTCCTGGGGGGGACAGACGAACACCGGGGAGCTGTTTTTT	TRBV15	NA	TRBJ2-2	NA
CASSQGQVYTGELFF	TGTGCCAGCAGCCAGGGACAGGTGTACACCGGGGAGCTGTTTTTT	TRBV5-4	TRBD1	TRBJ2-2	few
CASSLTPDYNEQFF	TGCGCCAGCAGCTTGACGCCGGACTACAATGAGCAGTTCTTC	TRBV5-1	NA	TRBJ2-1	NA
CASSLAGYTIYF	TGTGCCAGCAGCTTAGCCGGATACACCATATATTTT	TRBV11-2	NA	TRBJ1-3	NA
CASEPPTKFSSGNTIYF	TGTGCCTCGGAGCCCCCAACGAAATTTAGCTCTGGAAACACCATATATTTT	TRBV19	NA	TRBJ1-3	NA
CSVDTSTGAFF	TGCAGCGTTGATACCAGCACTGGAGCTTTCTTT	TRBV29-1	NA	TRBJ1-1	NA
CASSPDRIYGYTF	TGTGCCAGCAGCCCCGACAGAATTTATGGCTACACCTTC	TRBV7-9	NA	TRBJ1-2	NA
CASRGAVNTEAFF	TGTGCCAGTAGGGGGGCTGTGAACACTGAAGCTTTCTTT	TRBV19	NA	TRBJ1-1	once
CASSLATGAGNTIYF	TGTGCCAGCAGCTTGGCGACAGGGGCAGGAAACACCATATATTTT	TRBV5-5	TRBD1	TRBJ1-3	NA
CASSLLDTQYF	TGTGCCAGCAGCCTTTTGGATACGCAGTATTTT	TRBV11-2	NA	TRBJ2-3	NA
CSVGGHPGTPSYNEQFF	TGCAGCGTTGGGGGCCATCCCGGGACACCATCCTACAATGAGCAGTTCTTC	TRBV29-1	NA	TRBJ2-1	NA
CASSPPGLPGGETQYF	TGTGCCAGCAGCCCCCCGGGACTACCTGGTGGGGAGACCCAGTACTTC	TRBV7-8	TRBD2	TRBJ2-5	NA
CASSKGRELRGQETQYF	TGTGCCAGCAGCAAAGGCAGGGAATTGAGGGGCCAAGAGACCCAGTACTTC	TRBV21-1	NA	TRBJ2-5	NA
CAWILAAQETQYF	TGTGCCTGGATCCTAGCGGCCCAAGAGACCCAGTACTTC	TRBV30	TRBD2	TRBJ2-5	NA
CASSPVGGEQYF	TGTGCCAGCTCACCGGTTGGGGGCGAGCAGTACTTC	TRBV18	NA	TRBJ2-7	NA
CASSLSQGSYNEQFF	TGTGCCAGCAGCTTATCGCAGGGCTCCTACAATGAGCAGTTCTTC	TRBV11-3	NA	TRBJ2-1	NA
CASRSTSGTSYNEQFF	TGTGCCAGCAGATCGACTAGCGGTACCTCCTACAATGAGCAGTTCTTC	TRBV7-6	TRBD2	TRBJ2-1	NA
CASSPLWGSQIQETQYF	TGTGCCAGCAGCCCCCTATGGGGTTCCCAGATACAAGAGACCCAGTACTTC	TRBV7-9	NA	TRBJ2-5	NA
CASSTPGTSVYNEQFF	TGTGCCAGTAGTACCCCCGGGACTAGCGTCTACAATGAGCAGTTCTTC	TRBV19	TRBD2	TRBJ2-1	NA
CASSEGDWGLTIDEQFF	TGTGCCAGCAGTGAGGGAGACTGGGGCCTCACAATCGATGAGCAGTTCTTC	TRBV6-1	NA	TRBJ2-1	NA
CASSSTGGALLTYEQYF	TGTGCCAGCAGTTCCACCGGCGGGGCCCTCTTAACCTACGAGCAGTACTTC	TRBV28	NA	TRBJ2-7	NA
CASSLSGAPGNEKLFF	TGTGCCAGCAGTTTATCGGGGGCGCCTGGTAATGAAAAACTGTTTTTT	TRBV27	NA	TRBJ1-4	once
CASSNLAGVSHEQYF	TGTGCCAGCAGTAATCTAGCGGGAGTATCCCACGAGCAGTACTTC	TRBV6-5	TRBD2	TRBJ2-7	NA
CASSPRWEAQHF	TGTGCCAGTAGTCCCCGGTGGGAAGCCCAGCATTTT	TRBV19	NA	TRBJ1-5	NA
CASKLAGGDEQFF	TGTGCCAGCAAACTAGCGGGAGGCGATGAGCAGTTCTTC	TRBV6-5	TRBD2	TRBJ2-1	NA
CASSLTVTDHREQYF	TGTGCCAGCAGCTTAACGGTGACAGACCATCGCGAGCAGTACTTC	TRBV11-2	NA	TRBJ2-7	NA
CASSILPLNTEAFF	TGTGCCAGTAGTATACTCCCCCTGAACACTGAAGCTTTCTTT	TRBV19	NA	TRBJ1-1	once
CASSSTNTGGRSSYNEQFF	TGTGCCAGCAGTTCGACGAACACAGGGGGCAGGAGCTCCTACAATGAGCAGTTCTTC	TRBV28	TRBD1	TRBJ2-1	NA
CASSEAPRAESPLHF	TGTGCCAGCAGTGAAGCGCCCAGGGCCGAATCACCCCTCCACTTT	TRBV6-1	NA	TRBJ1-6	NA
CSTNRNSGGTEAFF	TGCAGCACAAACAGGAATTCAGGTGGGACTGAAGCTTTCTTT	TRBV29-1	NA	TRBJ1-1	NA
CASSPSRAKYTGELFF	TGTGCCAGCAGTCCGAGCAGGGCGAAATACACCGGGGAGCTGTTTTTT	TRBV28	NA	TRBJ2-2	NA